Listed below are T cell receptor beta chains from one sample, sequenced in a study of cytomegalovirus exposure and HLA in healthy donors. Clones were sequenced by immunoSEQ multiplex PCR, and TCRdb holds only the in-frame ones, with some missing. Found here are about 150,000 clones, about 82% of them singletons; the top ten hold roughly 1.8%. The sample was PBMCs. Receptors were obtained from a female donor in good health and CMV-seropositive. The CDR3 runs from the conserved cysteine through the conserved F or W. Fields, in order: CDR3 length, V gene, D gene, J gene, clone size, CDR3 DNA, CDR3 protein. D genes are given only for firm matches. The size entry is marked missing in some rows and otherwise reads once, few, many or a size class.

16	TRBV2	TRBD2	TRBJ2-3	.	TGTGCCAGCAGTAAGACTAGCGGGAGGAGCACAGATACGCAGTATTTT	CASSKTSGRSTDTQYF
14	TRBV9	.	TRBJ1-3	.	TGTGCCAGCAGCTCTCGGGGATGGGGAAACACCATATATTTT	CASSSRGWGNTIYF
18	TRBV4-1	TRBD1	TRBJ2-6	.	TGCGCCAGCAGCCAAGAATGGGACAGCTACTCTGGGGCCAACGTCCTGACTTTC	CASSQEWDSYSGANVLTF
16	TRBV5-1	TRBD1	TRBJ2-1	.	TGCGCCAGCAGCTACGGGACAGACTGGGACTACAATGAGCAGTTCTTC	CASSYGTDWDYNEQFF
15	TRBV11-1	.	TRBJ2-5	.	TGTGCCAGCAGCCGACTAGGGTCCTGGGGGGAGACCCAGTACTTC	CASSRLGSWGETQYF
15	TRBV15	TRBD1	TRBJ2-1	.	TGTGCCACCAGCAGATACTCCGGGACAGGGGGTGAGCAGTTCTTC	CATSRYSGTGGEQFF
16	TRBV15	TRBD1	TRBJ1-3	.	TGTGCCACCAGCACTGGGGACAGGGGGTCTGGAAACACCATATATTTT	CATSTGDRGSGNTIYF
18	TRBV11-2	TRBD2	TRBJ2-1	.	TGTGCCAGCAGCCCTCGGAGCGGGGGTGGGGGCACCTACAATGAGCAGTTCTTC	CASSPRSGGGGTYNEQFF
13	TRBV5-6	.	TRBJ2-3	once	TGTGCCAGCAGCTTGGGCCCAGGGGATACGCAGTATTTT	CASSLGPGDTQYF
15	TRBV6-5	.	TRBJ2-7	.	TGTGCCAGCAGCCGCGGGCCGTCAACCTCCTACGAGCAGTACTTC	CASSRGPSTSYEQYF
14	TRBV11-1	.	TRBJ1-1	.	TGTGCCAGCAGCTTTACGGGGGAGAGCACTGAAGCTTTCTTT	CASSFTGESTEAFF
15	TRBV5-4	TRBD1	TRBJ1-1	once	TGTGCCAGCAGCAAAACGACAGGGTCGTACACTGAAGCTTTCTTT	CASSKTTGSYTEAFF
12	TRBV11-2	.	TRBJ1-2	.	TGTGCCAGCAGCTTGACGGGGAAATCGAACACCTTC	CASSLTGKSNTF
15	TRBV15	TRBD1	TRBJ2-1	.	TGTGCCACCAGGGTGACGGGACAGGGGGCCAATGAGCAGTTCTTC	CATRVTGQGANEQFF
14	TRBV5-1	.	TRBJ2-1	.	TGCGCCAGCAGCCCGACAGACAGCTACAATGAGCAGTTCTTC	CASSPTDSYNEQFF
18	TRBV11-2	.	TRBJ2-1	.	TGTGCCAGCAGCAAACTAAGACAGATATCGACCTCCTACAATGAGCAGTTCTTC	CASSKLRQISTSYNEQFF
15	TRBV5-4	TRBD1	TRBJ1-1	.	TGTGCCAGCAGCTTTCCCCAGGGGGAAAACACTGAAGCTTTCTTT	CASSFPQGENTEAFF
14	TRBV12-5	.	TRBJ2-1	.	TGTGCTAGTGGTTTGTTACTAGCTTACAATGAGCAGTTCTTC	CASGLLLAYNEQFF
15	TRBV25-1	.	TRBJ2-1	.	TGTGCCAGCAGTGGTAGTAGCGGAACCTGGTATGAGCAGTTCTTC	CASSGSSGTWYEQFF
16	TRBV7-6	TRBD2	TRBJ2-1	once	TGTGCCAGCAGCCGAGGAGGAAGCGGGAGCTACAATGAGCAGTTCTTC	CASSRGGSGSYNEQFF
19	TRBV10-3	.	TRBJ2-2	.	TGTGCCATCAGTGAATGGGGAAATTGGACAAACATGGTCACCGGGGAGCTGTTTTTT	CAISEWGNWTNMVTGELFF
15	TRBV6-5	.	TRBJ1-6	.	TGTGCCAGCAGGCCAGCGCAGGGGAATTGGGCACCCCTCCACTTT	CASRPAQGNWAPLHF
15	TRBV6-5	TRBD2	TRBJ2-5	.	TGTGCCAGCAGTTATGGGCTAGCGGGGCGCGAGACCCAGTACTTC	CASSYGLAGRETQYF
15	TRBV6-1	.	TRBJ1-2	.	TGTGCCAGCAGTTCCGGGGAGGGGCAGGGCCGTGGCTACACCTTC	CASSSGEGQGRGYTF